These T cell receptor beta chains were read from a single sample in a study of T cell changes during pregnancy in multiple sclerosis. Here immunoSEQ multiplex PCR was the method, and the copy in TCRdb shows in-frame clones only, minus some. Here the sample spans fewer than 90,000 clones, roughly 93% being singletons. Source: peripheral blood, taken in the first trimester of pregnancy. Every receptor here comes from a female donor with multiple sclerosis, enrolled in a pregnancy study. Each CDR3 is given with its conserved first and last residue. Each record gives: clone size, J gene, D gene, V gene, CDR3 DNA, CDR3 protein. D genes are given only for firm matches. Only part of the rows carry a size: once, few, many, or a class if the clone is expanded.

clone_size: .; j_call: TRBJ2-1; d_call: .; v_call: TRBV20-1; cdr3_nt: TGCAGTGCTTTTCCTCGCAATGAGCAGTTCTTC; cdr3_aa: CSAFPRNEQFF
clone_size: .; j_call: TRBJ1-1; d_call: .; v_call: TRBV10-3; cdr3_nt: TGTGCCATCAGTGTAGCAGGGGTCCTATCGAGTAACACTGAAGCTTTCTTT; cdr3_aa: CAISVAGVLSSNTEAFF
clone_size: .; j_call: TRBJ2-2; d_call: TRBD2; v_call: TRBV7-2; cdr3_nt: TGTGCCAGCAGCTTAAAAGCGGGAGGCACCGGGGAGCTGTTTTTT; cdr3_aa: CASSLKAGGTGELFF
clone_size: .; j_call: TRBJ2-1; d_call: .; v_call: TRBV5-4; cdr3_nt: TGTGCCAGCAGCTTAATACAGGGCTACAATGAGCAGTTCTTC; cdr3_aa: CASSLIQGYNEQFF
clone_size: .; j_call: TRBJ1-1; d_call: .; v_call: TRBV30; cdr3_nt: TGTGCCTGGAGCGCAGGGTGGGACACTGAAGCTTTCTTT; cdr3_aa: CAWSAGWDTEAFF
clone_size: .; j_call: TRBJ1-1; d_call: TRBD1; v_call: TRBV6-6; cdr3_nt: TGTGCCAGCAGAACACAGGGGAGCACTGAAGCTTTCTTT; cdr3_aa: CASRTQGSTEAFF
clone_size: once; j_call: TRBJ1-6; d_call: .; v_call: TRBV21-1; cdr3_nt: TGTGCCAGCAGCAATTTGGGCAGGATCAATTCACCCCTCCACTTT; cdr3_aa: CASSNLGRINSPLHF
clone_size: .; j_call: TRBJ2-7; d_call: TRBD1; v_call: TRBV7-2; cdr3_nt: TGTGCCAGCAGCCCCGCATACAGGGGTCGGGAGCAGTACTTC; cdr3_aa: CASSPAYRGREQYF
clone_size: .; j_call: TRBJ2-2; d_call: .; v_call: TRBV21-1; cdr3_nt: TGTGCCAGCAGCAAGGGACTAGCGGGGTTTTTTGGGAACACCGGGGAGCTGTTTTTT; cdr3_aa: CASSKGLAGFFGNTGELFF
clone_size: .; j_call: TRBJ1-3; d_call: .; v_call: TRBV7-3; cdr3_nt: TGTGCCAGCAGCCCAGGGTACTCTGGAAACACCATATATTTT; cdr3_aa: CASSPGYSGNTIYF
clone_size: .; j_call: TRBJ2-3; d_call: TRBD2; v_call: TRBV4-1; cdr3_nt: TGCGCCAGCAGCCTGGTAGGACTAGCGGGCGTTTCTAGCACAGATACGCAGTATTTT; cdr3_aa: CASSLVGLAGVSSTDTQYF
clone_size: medium-sized; j_call: TRBJ1-2; d_call: TRBD1; v_call: TRBV6-1; cdr3_nt: TGTGCCAGCAGTGCCGGGACAGGTGAGGTTGGCTACACCTTC; cdr3_aa: CASSAGTGEVGYTF
clone_size: .; j_call: TRBJ1-1; d_call: TRBD1; v_call: TRBV7-8; cdr3_nt: TGTGCCAGCAGCTTACGTACAGGGGTCGCTGAAGCTTTCTTT; cdr3_aa: CASSLRTGVAEAFF
clone_size: .; j_call: TRBJ1-3; d_call: TRBD1; v_call: TRBV5-1; cdr3_nt: TGCGCCAGCAGCCCGGGGACAGGAACCTTTGGAGGAAACACCATATATTTT; cdr3_aa: CASSPGTGTFGGNTIYF
clone_size: .; j_call: TRBJ2-5; d_call: TRBD2; v_call: TRBV7-9; cdr3_nt: TGTGCCAGCAGCCCGGGGACTAGCGGGAACCAAGAGACCCAGTACTTC; cdr3_aa: CASSPGTSGNQETQYF
clone_size: .; j_call: TRBJ2-5; d_call: TRBD2; v_call: TRBV10-3; cdr3_nt: TGTGCCATCAGAGCAGCGGGAGAAGAGACCCAGTACTTC; cdr3_aa: CAIRAAGEETQYF
clone_size: .; j_call: TRBJ1-5; d_call: .; v_call: TRBV19; cdr3_nt: TGTGCCAGTAATCCGGTTAATAGCAATCAGCCCCAGCATTTT; cdr3_aa: CASNPVNSNQPQHF
clone_size: .; j_call: TRBJ2-7; d_call: .; v_call: TRBV19; cdr3_nt: TGTGCCAGTAGTATAGCGGGTGGATCCTACGAGCAGTACTTC; cdr3_aa: CASSIAGGSYEQYF
clone_size: .; j_call: TRBJ1-6; d_call: TRBD1; v_call: TRBV7-2; cdr3_nt: TGTGCCAGCATCGGGACAGGCGCAGGGCATTCACCCCTCCACTTT; cdr3_aa: CASIGTGAGHSPLHF
clone_size: .; j_call: TRBJ2-7; d_call: TRBD2; v_call: TRBV15; cdr3_nt: TGTGCCACCAGCAGAGTGTCTAGCGGGGAAGGGGAGCAGTACTTC; cdr3_aa: CATSRVSSGEGEQYF
clone_size: .; j_call: TRBJ1-2; d_call: TRBD1; v_call: TRBV4-3; cdr3_nt: TGCGCCAGCAGCCAAGTGGCAGGGGGTAACTATGGCTACACCTTC; cdr3_aa: CASSQVAGGNYGYTF
clone_size: .; j_call: TRBJ1-1; d_call: .; v_call: TRBV7-3; cdr3_nt: TGTGCCAGCAGCCCGGGGGGAAACACTGAAGCTTTCTTT; cdr3_aa: CASSPGGNTEAFF
clone_size: .; j_call: TRBJ1-1; d_call: .; v_call: TRBV27; cdr3_nt: TGTGCCAGCAGGAAAGTACAGGCCCAGAACACTGAAGCTTTCTTT; cdr3_aa: CASRKVQAQNTEAFF
clone_size: .; j_call: TRBJ2-1; d_call: TRBD2; v_call: TRBV7-8; cdr3_nt: TGTGCCAGCAGCGTAGGGACTAGCGGGAGTTGGAATGAGCAGTTCTTC; cdr3_aa: CASSVGTSGSWNEQFF
clone_size: .; j_call: TRBJ2-7; d_call: TRBD2; v_call: TRBV7-3; cdr3_nt: TGTGCCAGCAGCTTATCCGGGGGGGGCGGACAGCCCAGCTCCTACGAGCAGTACTTC; cdr3_aa: CASSLSGGGGQPSSYEQYF
clone_size: .; j_call: TRBJ1-4; d_call: .; v_call: TRBV7-9; cdr3_nt: TGTGCCAGCAGCTTAGAAGGGGCCACTAATGAAAAACTGTTTTTT; cdr3_aa: CASSLEGATNEKLFF
clone_size: .; j_call: TRBJ1-6; d_call: TRBD1; v_call: TRBV4-1; cdr3_nt: TGCGCCAGCCAGGGACAGGGAGGGTCACCCCTCCACTTT; cdr3_aa: CASQGQGGSPLHF
clone_size: .; j_call: TRBJ1-5; d_call: TRBD1; v_call: TRBV6-1; cdr3_nt: TGTGCCAGCAGCTGGACAGGCCGCAATCAGCCCCAGCATTTT; cdr3_aa: CASSWTGRNQPQHF
clone_size: .; j_call: TRBJ1-5; d_call: TRBD1; v_call: TRBV19; cdr3_nt: TGTGCCAGTAGTATAACAGGGGATAATCAGCCCCAGCATTTT; cdr3_aa: CASSITGDNQPQHF
clone_size: .; j_call: TRBJ1-1; d_call: TRBD1; v_call: TRBV18; cdr3_nt: TGTGCCAGCTCACCCGCGACAGGGGTAATGAACACTGAAGCTTTCTTT; cdr3_aa: CASSPATGVMNTEAFF